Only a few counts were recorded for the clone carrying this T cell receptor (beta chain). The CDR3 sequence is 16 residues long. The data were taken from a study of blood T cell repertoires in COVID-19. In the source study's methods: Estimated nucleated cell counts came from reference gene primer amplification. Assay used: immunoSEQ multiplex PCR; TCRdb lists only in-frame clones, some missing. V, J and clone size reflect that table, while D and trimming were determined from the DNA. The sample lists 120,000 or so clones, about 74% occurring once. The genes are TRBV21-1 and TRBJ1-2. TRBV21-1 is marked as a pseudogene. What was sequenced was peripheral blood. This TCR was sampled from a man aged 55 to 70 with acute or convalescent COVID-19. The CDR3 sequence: CASNSFGEGEQYGYTF. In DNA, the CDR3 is TGTGCCAGCAACTCCTTCGGGGAGGGCGAACAATATGGCTACACCTTC.